This entry concerns a single T cell receptor (beta chain). What it recognizes is unknown. The data were taken from a study of tumor-infiltrating lymphocytes in primary liver carcinoma. Study at large: Participating patients were men and women between 30 and 69 years old.

Study results and caveats: Relative to tumor region pairs, the tumor-adjacent and tumor-blood pairs showed overlap that was lower. There were only about 7-25% of top clones found in all five tumor regions.

The tissue used was unsorted bulk material of roughly 17-34 mg. RNA and DNA were co-extracted from it with the AllPrep DNA/RNA mini kit. Researchers generated TCR beta cDNA from approximately 450 ng of total RNA, relying on a constant-region primer. Investigators got TCR beta libraries out of three nested multiplex PCR rounds, done with slightly modified ARM-PCR. MiXCR, applied by TCRdb to the multiplex PCR reads, yields one record per CDR3 protein. Counted here are 100,000 or so distinct CDR3 sequences, approximately 71% occurring once; the ten biggest clones make up around 8.8%. The sequenced material came from liver tumor tissue from sampling region 5. The sample's subset: tumor region T5, tumor centre. The clonotype was recovered from a woman aged 55-70 years with primary liver carcinoma and hepatitis B virus infection.

As DNA, the CDR3 is TGTGCCAGCAGCCTCCCTTTTGGTACATCCCTCCACTTT. It yields the protein CASSLPFGTSLHF. This chain links TRBV11-2 with TRBJ1-6; no clear D. The CDR3 runs to 13 residues. The germline gives CDR1 SGHAT, CDR2 FQNNGV. V was clipped by 5 bases and J by 14 bases, with 16 bases between them. The entire variable domain, with the rest obtained from reference TRBV11-2 and TRBJ1-6, is as follows: EAGVAQSPRYKIIEKRQSVAFWCNPISGHATLYWYQQILGQGPKLLIQFQNNGVVDDSQLPKDRFSAERLKGVDSTLKIQPAKLEDSAVYLCASSLPFGTSLHFGNGTRLTVT.